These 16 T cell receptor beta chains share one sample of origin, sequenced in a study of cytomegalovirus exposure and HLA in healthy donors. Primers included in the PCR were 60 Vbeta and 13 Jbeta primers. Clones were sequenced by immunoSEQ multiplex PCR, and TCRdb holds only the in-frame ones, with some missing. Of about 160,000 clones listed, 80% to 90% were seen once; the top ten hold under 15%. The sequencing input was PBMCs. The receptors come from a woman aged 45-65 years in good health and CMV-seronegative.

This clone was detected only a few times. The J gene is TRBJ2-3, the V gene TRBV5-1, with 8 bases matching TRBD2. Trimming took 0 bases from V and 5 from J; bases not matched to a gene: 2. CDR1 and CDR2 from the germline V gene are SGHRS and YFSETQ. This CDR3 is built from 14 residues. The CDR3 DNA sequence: TGCGCCAGCAGCTTGGCCAGCGGGGGAGATACGCAGTATTTT. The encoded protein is CASSLASGGDTQYF.

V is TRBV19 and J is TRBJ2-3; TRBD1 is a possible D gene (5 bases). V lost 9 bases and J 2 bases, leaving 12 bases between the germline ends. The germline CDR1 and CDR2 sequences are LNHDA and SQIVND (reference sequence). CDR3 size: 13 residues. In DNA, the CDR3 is TGTGCCAGCCGGCAGGGCTTCACAGATACGCAGTATTTT. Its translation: CASRQGFTDTQYF.

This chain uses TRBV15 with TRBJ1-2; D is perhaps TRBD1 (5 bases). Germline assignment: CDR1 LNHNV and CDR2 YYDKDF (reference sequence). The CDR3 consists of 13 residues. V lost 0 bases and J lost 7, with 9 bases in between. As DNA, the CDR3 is TGTGCCACCAGCAGAGAAAGGGGTGGTGGCTACACCTTC. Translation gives CATSRERGGGYTF.

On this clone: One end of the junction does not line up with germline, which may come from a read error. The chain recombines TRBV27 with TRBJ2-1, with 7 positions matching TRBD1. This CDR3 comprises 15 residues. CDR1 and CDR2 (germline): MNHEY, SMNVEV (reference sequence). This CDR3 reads CAGSRGRGGSNEQFF. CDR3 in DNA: TGTGCCGGCAGTCGTGGTAGAGGGGGCAGCAATGAGCAGTTCTTC.

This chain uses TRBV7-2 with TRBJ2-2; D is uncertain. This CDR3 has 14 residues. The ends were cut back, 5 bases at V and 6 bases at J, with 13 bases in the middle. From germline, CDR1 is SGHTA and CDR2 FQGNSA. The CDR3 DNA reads TGTGCCAGCAGCCAGACCGCGGTTTCCGGGGAGCTGTTTTTT. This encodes CASSQTAVSGELFF.

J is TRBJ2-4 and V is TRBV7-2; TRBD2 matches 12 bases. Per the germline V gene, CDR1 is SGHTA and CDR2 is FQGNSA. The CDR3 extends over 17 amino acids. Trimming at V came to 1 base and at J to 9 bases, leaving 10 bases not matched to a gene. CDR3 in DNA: TGTGCCAGCAGCTTAGAAATCGCGCTAGCGGGGGGGAGCATTCAGTACTTC. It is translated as CASSLEIALAGGSIQYF.

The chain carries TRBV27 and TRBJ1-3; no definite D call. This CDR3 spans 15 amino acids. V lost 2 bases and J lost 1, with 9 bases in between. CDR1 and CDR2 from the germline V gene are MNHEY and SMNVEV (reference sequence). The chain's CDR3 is CASSLSVRSGNTIYF. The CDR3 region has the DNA TGTGCCAGCAGTTTAAGTGTCCGGTCTGGAAACACCATATATTTT.

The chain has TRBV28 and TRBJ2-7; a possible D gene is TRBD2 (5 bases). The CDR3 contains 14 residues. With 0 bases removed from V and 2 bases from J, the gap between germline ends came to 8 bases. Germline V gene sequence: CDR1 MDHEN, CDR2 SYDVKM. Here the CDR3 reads CASSLWRVPYEQYF. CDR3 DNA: TGTGCCAGCAGTTTATGGCGGGTACCCTACGAGCAGTACTTC.

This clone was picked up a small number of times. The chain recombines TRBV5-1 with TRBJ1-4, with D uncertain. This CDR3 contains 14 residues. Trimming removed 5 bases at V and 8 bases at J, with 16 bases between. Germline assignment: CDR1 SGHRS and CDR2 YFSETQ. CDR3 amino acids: CASRTEVGREKLFF. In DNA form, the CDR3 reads TGCGCCAGCAGAACGGAGGTGGGAAGAGAAAAACTGTTTTTT.

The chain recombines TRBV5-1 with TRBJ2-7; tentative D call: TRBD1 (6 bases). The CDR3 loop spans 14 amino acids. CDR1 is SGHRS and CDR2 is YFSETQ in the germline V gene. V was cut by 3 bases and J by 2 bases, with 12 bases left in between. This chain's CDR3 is CASSYPDSTYEQYF. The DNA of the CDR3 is TGCGCCAGCAGCTACCCGGACAGCACCTACGAGCAGTACTTC. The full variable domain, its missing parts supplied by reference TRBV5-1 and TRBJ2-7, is KAGVTQTPRYLIKTRGQQVTLSCSPISGHRSVSWYQQTPGQGLQFLFEYFSETQRNKGNFPGRFSGRQFSNSRSEMNVSTLELGDSALYLCASSYPDSTYEQYFGPGTRLTVT.

The CDR3 sequence: CASSHSVGTGNYGYTF. The CDR3 coding sequence is TGCGCCAGCAGCCACTCAGTCGGGACAGGCAACTATGGCTACACCTTC. The V gene is TRBV4-3, the J gene TRBJ1-2; 8 bases are shared with TRBD1. CDR1 LGHNA and CDR2 YSLEER come from the germline V gene. The CDR3 runs to 16 residues. Trimming cost V 3 bases and J 2 bases; bases outside gene matches: 8.

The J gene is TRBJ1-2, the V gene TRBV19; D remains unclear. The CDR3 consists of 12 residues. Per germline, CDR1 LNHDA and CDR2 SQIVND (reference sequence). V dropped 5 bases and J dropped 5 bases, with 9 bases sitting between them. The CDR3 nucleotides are TGTGCCAGTAGTGTGGTGCGGTATGGCTACACCTTC. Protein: CASSVVRYGYTF.

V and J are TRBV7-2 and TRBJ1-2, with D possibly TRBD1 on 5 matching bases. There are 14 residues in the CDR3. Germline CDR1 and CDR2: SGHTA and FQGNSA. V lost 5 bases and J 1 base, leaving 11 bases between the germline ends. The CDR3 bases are TGTGCCAGCAGCGAGAACAGGAATAACTATGGCTACACCTTC. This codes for CASSENRNNYGYTF.

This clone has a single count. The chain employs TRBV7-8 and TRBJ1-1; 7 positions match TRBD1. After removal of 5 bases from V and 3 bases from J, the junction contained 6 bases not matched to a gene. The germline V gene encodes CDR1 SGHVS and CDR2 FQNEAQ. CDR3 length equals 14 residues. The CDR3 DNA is TGTGCCAGCAGCGTAGGGGGCTGGGACACTGAAGCTTTCTTT. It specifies CASSVGGWDTEAFF.

This chain's CDR3 is CASSQDRGMVTGELFF. CDR3 bases: TGCGCCAGCAGCCAAGATCGGGGAATGGTCACCGGGGAGCTGTTTTTT. The J gene is TRBJ2-2, the V gene TRBV4-3; tentative D call: TRBD2 (5 bases). V lost 0 bases to trimming and J lost 4 bases, with 12 bases between them. Germline V gene sequence: CDR1 LGHNA, CDR2 YSLEER. The CDR3 is made up of 16 amino acids.

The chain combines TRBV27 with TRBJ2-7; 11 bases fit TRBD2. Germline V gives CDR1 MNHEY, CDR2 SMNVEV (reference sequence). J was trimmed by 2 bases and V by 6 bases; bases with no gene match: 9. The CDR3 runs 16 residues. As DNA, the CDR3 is TGTGCCAGCAGCGCTACCCGACTAGCGGGGCCCTACGAGCAGTACTTC. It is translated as CASSATRLAGPYEQYF.